Listed here are 14 T cell receptor beta chains from one sample, sequenced in a study of shared clonotypes between healthy human individuals. Sequenced by immunoSEQ multiplex PCR; TCRdb stores in-frame clones only, minus some. The sample holds under 650,000 clones, 95% to 97% seen once. The sequenced material came from naive CD4+ T cells sorted from blood. Subset indicated: CD45RA+ positively selected. The source of these receptors is a woman aged 25 to 39 in good health.

This chain uses TRBV4-1 with TRBJ2-7, with 8 positions matching TRBD2. The V gene's germline CDR1 is MGHRA and CDR2 YSYEKL. V was clipped by 4 bases and J by 0 bases; unmatched bases: 8. The CDR3 contains 16 residues. Here the CDR3 reads CASSLRLATSSYEQYF. In nucleotides, the CDR3 is TGCGCCAGCAGCCTTCGACTAGCGACGAGCTCCTACGAGCAGTACTTC.

The chain carries TRBV18 and TRBJ2-7, with D possibly being TRBD2 (5 bases). The CDR3 is made up of 15 amino acids. With 0 bases removed from V and 2 bases from J, the gap between germline ends came to 11 bases. Germline-derived CDR1 and CDR2 are KGHSH and LQKENI. The CDR3 DNA is TGTGCCAGCTCACCACCGAGGGTGACCGCCTACGAGCAGTACTTC. The encoded protein is CASSPPRVTAYEQYF.

The genes are TRBV18 and TRBJ2-1; perhaps TRBD1 as D (6 bases). CDR3 length equals 17 residues. The germline CDR1 and CDR2 sequences are KGHSH and LQKENI. The V and J ends lost 1 base and 2 bases respectively, with 15 bases between them. Here the CDR3 reads CASSPLPGTQTYNEQFF. CDR3 coding DNA: TGTGCCAGCTCACCACTGCCCGGGACACAAACCTACAATGAGCAGTTCTTC.

The V and J genes are TRBV18 and TRBJ2-2; 9 nucleotides match TRBD1. CDR1 and CDR2 (germline): KGHSH, LQKENI. The CDR3 totals 16 residues. J was trimmed by 1 base and V by 3 bases; bases with no gene match: 3. As DNA, the CDR3 is TGTGCCAGCTCACCGTCGGGACAGGGGAACACCGGGGAGCTGTTTTTT. Its protein is CASSPSGQGNTGELFF.

The J gene is TRBJ1-3, the V gene TRBV5-1; D remains unclear. The CDR3 length is 15 residues. Germline loops: CDR1 SGHRS, CDR2 YFSETQ. The V and J ends lost 5 bases and 5 bases respectively, with 17 bases between them. This CDR3 is CASSSHTGIRNTIYF. CDR3 nucleotides: TGCGCCAGCAGTAGTCACACCGGAATAAGAAACACCATATATTTT.

This chain joins TRBV28 and TRBJ2-1; no clear D gene. V shed 6 bases and J shed 15 bases, with 18 bases lying between them. Per germline, CDR1 MDHEN and CDR2 SYDVKM. CDR3 size: 12 residues. The CDR3 DNA is TGTGCCAGCAGCTCCTTCACCGCACGAGTGTTCTTC. It codes for CASSSFTARVFF.

This sequence joins TRBV6-5 and TRBJ1-2; D gene unclear. Deletions cut 7 bases from V and 2 bases from J, with 11 bases between. The CDR3 is 13 amino acids. Germline lookup yields CDR1 MNHEY and CDR2 SVGAGI. CDR3 sequence reads: CASTGQNNYGYTF. DNA of the CDR3: TGTGCCAGCACCGGCCAGAACAACTATGGCTACACCTTC.

The chain has TRBV5-1 and TRBJ1-5, with a possible D match to TRBD1 (5 bases). The V gene lost 0 bases and the J gene lost 5 bases, with 9 bases spanning the gap. Germline CDR1 is SGHRS and CDR2 is YFSETQ. The CDR3 is 14 residues long. CDR3: CASSLGLGDQPQHF. In DNA, the CDR3 is TGCGCCAGCAGCTTGGGTCTAGGGGATCAGCCCCAGCATTTT. The variable domain in full, completed from reference TRBV5-1 and TRBJ1-5, reads KAGVTQTPRYLIKTRGQQVTLSCSPISGHRSVSWYQQTPGQGLQFLFEYFSETQRNKGNFPGRFSGRQFSNSRSEMNVSTLELGDSALYLCASSLGLGDQPQHFGDGTRLSIL.

This clone was seen a single time. V usage is TRBV11-2 and J usage is TRBJ1-6; tentatively, D is TRBD1 (6 bases). V was trimmed by 0 bases and J by 8 bases, leaving 14 bases between them. This CDR3 contains 16 residues. The germline V gene encodes CDR1 SGHAT and CDR2 FQNNGV. The CDR3, as DNA: TGTGCCAGCAGCTTAGACCTGGGGACAAGGGATTCACCCCTCCACTTT. Its translation is CASSLDLGTRDSPLHF. Drawing the rest from reference TRBV11-2 and TRBJ1-6, the complete variable domain is EAGVAQSPRYKIIEKRQSVAFWCNPISGHATLYWYQQILGQGPKLLIQFQNNGVVDDSQLPKDRFSAERLKGVDSTLKIQPAKLEDSAVYLCASSLDLGTRDSPLHFGNGTRLTVT.

The chain links TRBV2 to TRBJ1-1; TRBD1 is a possible D gene (5 bases). The germline V gene has CDR1 SNHLY and CDR2 FYNNEI. The CDR3 is 14 amino acids. V shed 7 bases and J shed 0 bases, with 12 bases lying between them. The CDR3 loop reads CASKQEFMNTEAFF. The CDR3 bases are TGTGCCAGCAAACAGGAGTTCATGAACACTGAAGCTTTCTTT.

The chain has TRBV5-6 and TRBJ1-1, with D perhaps TRBD1 (6 bases). CDR3 length: 15 amino acids. Per the germline V gene, CDR1 is SGHDT and CDR2 is YYEEEE. V dropped 4 bases and J dropped 7 bases, with 20 bases sitting between them. The DNA of the CDR3 is TGTGCCAGCAGCAACGTCCCGGGGGCAGGTGGTGAAGCTTTCTTT. It yields the protein CASSNVPGAGGEAFF.

The rearrangement uses TRBV19 and TRBJ2-3; TRBD2 might be the D (5 bases). V was shortened by 6 bases and J by 0 bases, with 10 bases between the two germline ends. CDR3 length equals 14 residues. Germline V gives CDR1 LNHDA, CDR2 SQIVND (reference sequence). CDR3 coding DNA: TGTGCCAGTAGGACGACGGGAAGCACAGATACGCAGTATTTT. The encoded protein is CASRTTGSTDTQYF. Supplemented by reference TRBV19 and TRBJ2-3, the full variable domain reads DGGITQSPKYLFRKEGQNVTLSCEQNLNHDAMYWYRQDPGQGLRLIYYSQIVNDFQKGDIAEGYSVSREKKESFPLTVTSAQKNPTAFYLCASRTTGSTDTQYFGPGTRLTVL.

The rearrangement uses TRBV5-1 and TRBJ1-1; D call uncertain. V shed 5 bases and J shed 2 bases, with 10 bases lying between them. Germline loops: CDR1 SGHRS, CDR2 YFSETQ. This CDR3 is 13 amino acids long. The CDR3 nucleotides are TGCGCCAGCAGAACGGGAGCAAACACTGAAGCTTTCTTT. This codes for CASRTGANTEAFF.

V is TRBV5-1 and J is TRBJ1-1, with 7 bases aligning to TRBD1. V shed 0 bases and J 1 base; nucleotides not matched to a gene: 9. This CDR3 region has 17 residues. Germline CDR1 is SGHRS and CDR2 is YFSETQ. CDR3: CASSLEGAVWRNTEAFF. The CDR3 bases are TGCGCCAGCAGCTTGGAGGGGGCCGTCTGGAGGAACACTGAAGCTTTCTTT. Based on the CDR3 plus reference TRBV5-1 and TRBJ1-1, the full variable domain is KAGVTQTPRYLIKTRGQQVTLSCSPISGHRSVSWYQQTPGQGLQFLFEYFSETQRNKGNFPGRFSGRQFSNSRSEMNVSTLELGDSALYLCASSLEGAVWRNTEAFFGQGTRLTVV.